This passage covers 8 T cell receptor beta chains from one sample sequenced in a study of T cell repertoires in cytomegalovirus infection. From the reads, TCRdb called clonotypes with MiXCR, one entry per CDR3 protein. The sample yields just under 500,000 distinct CDR3 sequences, 33% seen once. Antigens for these TCRs are unknown. Sample: cultured PBMCs, taken from culture after CMV antigen stimulation. These receptors all come from a human donor in good health (CMV status not recorded). Some clones in this sample may be carry-over from other donors' samples.

This clonotype came up a few times. The J gene is TRBJ2-1, the V gene TRBV3-1, with D tentatively TRBD2 (5 bases). Looked up from germline, CDR1 is LGHDT and CDR2 is YNNKEL (reference sequence). The length of the CDR3 is 15 residues. V was trimmed by 6 bases and J by 0 bases, leaving 12 bases between them. CDR3 residues: CASRAGESSYNEQFF. The CDR3 nucleotides read TGTGCCAGCAGGGCCGGGGAGAGCTCCTACAATGAGCAGTTCTTC.

This clonotype was seen only a few times. The rearrangement links TRBV5-5 to TRBJ2-1; D might be TRBD2 (6 bases). Germline CDR1 is SGHKS and CDR2 is YYEKEE (reference sequence). Trimming took 4 bases from V and 0 from J, leaving 20 bases between them. The CDR3 runs to 18 residues. The CDR3 is CASSPWEAGGSSYNEQFF. CDR3 sequence (DNA): TGTGCCAGCAGCCCGTGGGAAGCGGGTGGGAGCTCCTACAATGAGCAGTTCTTC.

This chain uses TRBV30 with TRBJ1-4; D perhaps matches TRBD1 (6 bases). The germline gives CDR1 GTSNPN, CDR2 SVGIG (reference sequence). The CDR3 loop spans 14 amino acids. V was trimmed by 4 bases and J by 8 bases, leaving 17 bases between them. Here the CDR3 DNA reads TGTGCCTGGACCACCGGGACACAGGAAGAAAAACTGTTTTTT. It translates to CAWTTGTQEEKLFF.

There are a few counts of this clonotype. The CDR3 loop is CASSNFGPLRGGQPQHF. In DNA form, the CDR3 reads TGTGCCAGCAGCAATTTCGGGCCCTTACGGGGAGGACAGCCCCAGCATTTT. The chain carries TRBV5-6 and TRBJ1-5, with D unresolved. Germline-derived CDR1 and CDR2 are SGHDT and YYEEEE. The CDR3 loop spans 17 amino acids. Trimming removed 4 bases from V and 7 bases from J, with 24 bases in between.

The sample holds one count of this clonotype. V gene TRBV27 combines with J gene TRBJ2-7; 8 nucleotides agree with TRBD2. This CDR3 has 14 residues. Germline values: CDR1 MNHEY, CDR2 SMNVEV (reference sequence). V was pared by 6 bases and J by 5 bases, with 9 bases of the junction left unmatched. The CDR3 spells CASSVSGSIHEQYF. The DNA for the CDR3 is TGTGCCAGCAGCGTGAGCGGGAGTATCCACGAGCAGTACTTC.

This clonotype was observed many times. CDR3 sequence reads: CASSFAGVNTIYF. The CDR3 DNA follows: TGTGCCAGCAGCTTTGCGGGTGTCAACACCATATATTTT. The rearrangement links TRBV7-2 to TRBJ1-3; D uncertain. Germline V lookup: CDR1 SGHTA, CDR2 FQGNSA. The CDR3 has 13 amino acids. The V end lost 3 bases, the J end lost 7 bases, and 10 bases lay between the germline ends.

Comment on this clonotype: The junction does not match germline at one end; this may be a read error. The chain links TRBV12-3 or TRBV12-4 to TRBJ2-3; 13 bases map to TRBD2. The CDR3 is made up of 18 amino acids. CDR3 loop: CASNLGLAGVLGTDTRYF. Here the CDR3 DNA reads TGTGCCAGCAATCTAGGACTAGCGGGAGTCCTTGGAACAGATACGCGGTATTTT.

This clonotype was seen more than once but under ten times. This chain joins TRBV12-5 and TRBJ2-1; 7 positions match TRBD1. CDR3 size: 14 residues. Germline V lookup: CDR1 LGHNT, CDR2 FRNRAP. V was clipped by 9 bases and J by 4 bases; unmatched bases: 9. In DNA form, the CDR3 reads TGTGCTAGCCACTTAGGACAGGATTACAATGAGCAGTTCTTC. Residues: CASHLGQDYNEQFF. The full variable domain, rest sourced from reference TRBV12-5 and TRBJ2-1, is DARVTQTPRHKVTEMGQEVTMRCQPILGHNTVFWYRQTMMQGLELLAYFRNRAPLDDSGMPKDRFSAEMPDATLATLKIQPSEPRDSAVYFCASHLGQDYNEQFFGPGTRLTVL.